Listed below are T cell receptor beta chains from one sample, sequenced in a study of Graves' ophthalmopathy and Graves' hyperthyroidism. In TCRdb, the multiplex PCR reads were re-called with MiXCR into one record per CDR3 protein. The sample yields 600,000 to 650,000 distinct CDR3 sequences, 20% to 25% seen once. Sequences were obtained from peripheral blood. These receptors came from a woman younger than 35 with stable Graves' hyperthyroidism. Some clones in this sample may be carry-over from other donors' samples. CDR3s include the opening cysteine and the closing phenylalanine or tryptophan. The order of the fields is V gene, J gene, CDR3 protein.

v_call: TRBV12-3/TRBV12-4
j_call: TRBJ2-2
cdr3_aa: CASSFMAGLPGELFF

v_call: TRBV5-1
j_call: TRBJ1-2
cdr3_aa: CASSLLGDSSYGYTF

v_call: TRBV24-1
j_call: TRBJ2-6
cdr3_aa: CATSDPLYQDGVLTF

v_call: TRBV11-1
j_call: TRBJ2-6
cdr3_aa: CASSLVAGSDGANVLTF

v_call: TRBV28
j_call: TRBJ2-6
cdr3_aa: CASSMTGYSGANVLTF

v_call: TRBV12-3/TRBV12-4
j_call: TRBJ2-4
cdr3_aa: CASSSGVNIQYF

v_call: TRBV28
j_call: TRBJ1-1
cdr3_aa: CASRIQGAENTEAFF

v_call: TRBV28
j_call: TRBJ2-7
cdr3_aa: CAGSGGSFNSYEQYF

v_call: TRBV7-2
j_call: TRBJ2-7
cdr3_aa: CASTLRDRAYEQYF

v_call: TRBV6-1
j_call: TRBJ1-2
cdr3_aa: CASSEGLGNYGYTF

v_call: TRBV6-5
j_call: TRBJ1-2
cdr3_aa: CASSYSMVVSYGYTF

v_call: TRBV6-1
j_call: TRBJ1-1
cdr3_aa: CASRAGQGINLNTEAFF

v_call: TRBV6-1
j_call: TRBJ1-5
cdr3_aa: CASRTNQPQHF

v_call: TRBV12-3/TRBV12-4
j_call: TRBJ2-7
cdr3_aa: CASSLADKDSQYF

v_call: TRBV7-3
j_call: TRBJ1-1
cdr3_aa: CASSPGQGRPFF

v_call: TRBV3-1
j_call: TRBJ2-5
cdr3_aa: CASSQGLGPAGTQYF

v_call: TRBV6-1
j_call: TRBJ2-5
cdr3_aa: CASSEVGGGQETQYF

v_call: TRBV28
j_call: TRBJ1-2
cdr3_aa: CASSPAALLDYGYTF

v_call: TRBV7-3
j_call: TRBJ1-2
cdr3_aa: CASSLRAGGNYGYTF

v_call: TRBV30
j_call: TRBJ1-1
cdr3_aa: CAWKPHILHRGDTEAFF

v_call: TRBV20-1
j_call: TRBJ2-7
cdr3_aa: CSARRGDSEQYF

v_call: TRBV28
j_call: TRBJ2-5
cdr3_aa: CASREQGLYRETQYF

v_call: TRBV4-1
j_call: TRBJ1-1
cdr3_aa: CASSLGTGEGRDTEAFF

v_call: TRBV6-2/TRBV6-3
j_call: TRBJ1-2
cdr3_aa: CASSYEQRYGYTF

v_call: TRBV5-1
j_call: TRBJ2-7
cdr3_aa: CASSLGDRVFEQYF

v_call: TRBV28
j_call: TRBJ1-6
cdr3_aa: CASSRSGTVSSPLHF

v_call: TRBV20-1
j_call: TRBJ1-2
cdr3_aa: CSARDPGFGYTF

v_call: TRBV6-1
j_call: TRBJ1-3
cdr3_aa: CASSEVRGNTIYF

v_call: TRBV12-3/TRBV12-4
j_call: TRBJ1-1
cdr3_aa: CASSSNRGTNTEAFF

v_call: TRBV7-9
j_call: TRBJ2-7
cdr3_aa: CASSPSVGQQYF

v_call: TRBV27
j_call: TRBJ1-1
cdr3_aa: CASSKGQGANTEAFF

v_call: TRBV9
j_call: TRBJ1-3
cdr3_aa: CASSAEGLGNTIYF

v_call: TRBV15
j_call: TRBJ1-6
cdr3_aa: CATSRGGGNSPLHF

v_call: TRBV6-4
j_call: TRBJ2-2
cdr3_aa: CASSDSGQGESGELFF

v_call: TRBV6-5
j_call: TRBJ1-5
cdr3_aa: CASSLGVGAVNQPQHF

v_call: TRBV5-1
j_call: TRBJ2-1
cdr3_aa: CASSLGQDSYNEQFF

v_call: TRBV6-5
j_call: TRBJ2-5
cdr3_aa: CASSYSPTLGGDKSF

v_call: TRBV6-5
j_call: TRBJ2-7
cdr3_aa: CASSYSSGGPYEQYF

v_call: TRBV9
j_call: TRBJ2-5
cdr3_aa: CASSPRGGAQETQYF

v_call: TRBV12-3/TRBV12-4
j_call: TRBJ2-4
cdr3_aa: CASSLRSGFGAKNIQYF

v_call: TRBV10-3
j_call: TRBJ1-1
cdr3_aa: CAISRDSLNTEAFF

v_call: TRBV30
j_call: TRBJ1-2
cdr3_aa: CAWSVRQRNYGYTF

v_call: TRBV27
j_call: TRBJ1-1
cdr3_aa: CASRSLPNTEAFF

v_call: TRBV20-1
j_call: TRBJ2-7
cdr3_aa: CSLDWGGSPGYEQYF

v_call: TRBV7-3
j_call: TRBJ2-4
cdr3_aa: CASSFQGANIQYF

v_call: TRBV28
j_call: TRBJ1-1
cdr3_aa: CASSHNPKTEAFF

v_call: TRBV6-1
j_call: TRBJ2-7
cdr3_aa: CASSVGQGRPEQYF

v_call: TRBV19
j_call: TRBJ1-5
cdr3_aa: CASSIDGGDQPQHF

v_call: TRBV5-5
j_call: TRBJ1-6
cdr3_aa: CASSPVGQAGSPLHF

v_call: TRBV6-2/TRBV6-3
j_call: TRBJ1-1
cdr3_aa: CASSYSHLGGAANTEAFF

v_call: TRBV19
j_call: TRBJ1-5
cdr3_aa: CASSDFYRDNQPQHF

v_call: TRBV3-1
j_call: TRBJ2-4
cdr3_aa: CASSQVEGVGIQYF

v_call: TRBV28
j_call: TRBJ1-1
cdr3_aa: CASSLFVGTEAFF

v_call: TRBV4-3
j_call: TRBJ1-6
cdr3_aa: CASSQHTQGQGLSPLHF

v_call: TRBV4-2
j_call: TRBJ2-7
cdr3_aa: CASSQDSVSPDEQYF